The 7 T cell receptor beta chains listed next were all sequenced from one sample in a study of neoadjuvant anti-PD-1 for oral cavity cancer. Data came from immunoSEQ multiplex PCR; TCRdb stores just in-frame clones and leaves some out. The profile covers approximately 83,000 clones, with 70% to 85% appearing a single time and roughly 3% taken by the ten largest. This material consisted of PBMCs, taken before nivolumab (anti-PD-1) treatment. Receptor source: a person aged 35 to 85 with oral cavity squamous cell carcinoma.

This clone was seen a handful of times. V and J are TRBV21-1 and TRBJ1-5. TRBV21-1 is termed a pseudogene. The CDR3 has 13 residues. The CDR3 DNA reads as TGTGCCAGCAGCGACAGGCGGGGTCAGCCCCAGCATTTT. Translated, it gives CASSDRRGQPQHF.

The rearrangement uses TRBV7-2 and TRBJ2-2, with D perhaps matching TRBD1 (5 bases). V shed 2 bases and J shed 6 bases, with 16 bases lying between them. The CDR3 has 16 residues. Germline CDR1 and CDR2: SGHTA and FQGNSA. The CDR3 protein is CASSLNSQGTAGELFF. DNA of the CDR3: TGTGCCAGCAGCTTAAACTCCCAGGGAACAGCCGGGGAGCTGTTTTTT.

As regards this clone: Other DNA sequences in the sample encode the same CDR3. This sequence joins TRBV30 and TRBJ1-1, with D perhaps matching TRBD1 (5 bases). The germline gives CDR1 GTSNPN, CDR2 SVGIG (reference sequence). Trimming stripped 1 base from V and 4 bases from J, with 10 bases between. The CDR3 has 13 amino acids. CDR3 sequence (DNA): TGTGCCTGGAGTGCGGGGGGAGGCACTGAAGCTTTCTTT. It translates to CAWSAGGGTEAFF.

The chain couples TRBV11-2 to TRBJ2-7, with D unresolved. Germline V gene sequence: CDR1 SGHAT, CDR2 FQNNGV. The length of the CDR3 is 14 residues. The V end was cut by 1 base, the J end by 2 bases, with 9 bases between. Written as DNA, the CDR3 is TGTGCCAGCAGCTTAGTTATTCTCCCCTACGAGCAGTACTTC. Translated, it gives CASSLVILPYEQYF.

The chain couples TRBV4-2 to TRBJ2-5, with D unclear. Germline CDR1 is LGHNA and CDR2 is YNFKEQ. Trimming shortened V by 0 bases and J by 4 bases, and 12 bases separated the two germline ends. The CDR3 sequence is 15 residues long. This CDR3 is CASSQDPQVGETQYF. In DNA, the CDR3 is TGTGCCAGCAGCCAAGATCCCCAGGTAGGAGAGACCCAGTACTTC.

V gene TRBV29-1 combines with J gene TRBJ2-7; TRBD1 might be the D (6 bases). This CDR3 comprises 15 residues. CDR1 and CDR2 from the germline V gene are SQVTM and ANQGSEA. The V end was cut by 1 base, the J end by 0 bases, with 13 bases between. CDR3 bases: TGCAGCGTTGAAGCTTGGGACAAGAACTCCTACGAGCAGTACTTC. Its protein product is CSVEAWDKNSYEQYF.

This clone has a single count. CDR3 sequence: CASSFPAGAGEQYF. The DNA of the CDR3 is TGTGCCAGCAGCTTCCCGGCGGGAGCAGGAGAGCAGTACTTC. This rearrangement joins TRBV5-6 to TRBJ2-7, with 7 positions matching TRBD2. This CDR3 is 14 amino acids long. CDR1 SGHDT and CDR2 YYEEEE come from the germline V gene. J lost 7 bases, V lost 2 bases, and 9 bases had no gene match. The entire variable domain, with the rest obtained from reference TRBV5-6 and TRBJ2-7, is as follows: DAGVTQSPTHLIKTRGQQVTLRCSPKSGHDTVSWYQQALGQGPQFIFQYYEEEERQRGNFPDRFSGHQFPNYSSELNVNALLLGDSALYLCASSFPAGAGEQYFGPGTRLTVT.